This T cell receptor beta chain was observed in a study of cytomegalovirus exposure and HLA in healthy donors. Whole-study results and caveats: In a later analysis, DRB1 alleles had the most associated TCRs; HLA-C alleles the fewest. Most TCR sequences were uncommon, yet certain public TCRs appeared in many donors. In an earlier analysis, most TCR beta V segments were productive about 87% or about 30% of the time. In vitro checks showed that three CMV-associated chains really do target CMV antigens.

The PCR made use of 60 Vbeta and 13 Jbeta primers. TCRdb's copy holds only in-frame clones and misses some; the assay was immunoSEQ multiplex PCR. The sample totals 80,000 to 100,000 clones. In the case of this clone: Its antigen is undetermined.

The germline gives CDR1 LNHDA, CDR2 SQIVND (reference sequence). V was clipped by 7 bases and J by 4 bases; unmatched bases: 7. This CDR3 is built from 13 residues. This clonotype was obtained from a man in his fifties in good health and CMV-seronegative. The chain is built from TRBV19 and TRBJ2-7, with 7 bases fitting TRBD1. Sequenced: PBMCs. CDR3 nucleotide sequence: TGTGCCAGTAACCCGACAGGGTCATACGAGCAGTACTTC. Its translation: CASNPTGSYEQYF.